This is a list of T cell receptor beta chains from one sample in a study of blood T cell repertoires in COVID-19. Generated by immunoSEQ multiplex PCR, the TCRdb table keeps only in-frame clones and is missing some. This sample has under 350,000 clones, with about nine tenths found just once. Material: PBMCs or T cells enriched from blood (not recorded which). The receptors come from a woman aged 55-75 years who had recovered from COVID-19. Both conserved end residues are part of each CDR3. Fields, in order: J gene, clone size, CDR3 length, V gene, D gene, CDR3 DNA, CDR3 protein. D genes are given only for firm matches. Where a row states a size, it is once, few, many or the class of an expanded clone; other rows omit it.

>TRBJ1-5|.|14|TRBV5-6|.
TGTGCCAGCAGCTGGCGGGGCAGCAATCAGCCCCAGCATTTT
CASSWRGSNQPQHF
>TRBJ1-1|medium-sized|15|TRBV5-6|TRBD1
TGTGCCAGCAGCAAACAGGGGGGGATGAACACTGAAGCTTTCTTT
CASSKQGGMNTEAFF
>TRBJ2-7|.|14|TRBV3-1/TRBV3-2|TRBD1
TGTGCCAGCAGCCAAGGGACAGGGGGCTACGAGCAGTACTTC
CASSQGTGGYEQYF
>TRBJ1-2|once|13|TRBV11-2|TRBD1
TGTGCCAGCAGCCGAGATGGGACAGAAGGCTACACCTTC
CASSRDGTEGYTF
>TRBJ1-2|.|15|TRBV7-9|TRBD1
TGTGCCAGCAGCTTCTACCGGGACAGGGACATCGGCTACACCTTC
CASSFYRDRDIGYTF
>TRBJ2-7|.|14|TRBV10-3|.
TGTGCCATCAGGAGGGACAGCGGGCTGTCCGAGCAGTACTTC
CAIRRDSGLSEQYF
>TRBJ1-2|.|13|TRBV20-1|.
TGCAGTGCTAGTCGACAGACCGGGGGTGGCTACACCTTC
CSASRQTGGGYTF
>TRBJ1-5|.|12|TRBV28|TRBD1
TGTGCCGGACAGGGTAGCAATCAGCCCCAGCATTTT
CAGQGSNQPQHF
>TRBJ2-3|.|13|TRBV29-1|.
TGCAGCGTTGATGAGGGTCTCCCAGATACGCAGTATTTT
CSVDEGLPDTQYF
>TRBJ1-3|.|16|TRBV7-9|.
TGTGCCAGCAGCTTGGGGAGCGGCCTCTCTGGAAACACCATATATTTT
CASSLGSGLSGNTIYF
>TRBJ2-4|.|16|TRBV5-4|.
TGTGCCAGCAGCTTGTACACTTTCGACACCAAAAACATTCAGTACTTC
CASSLYTFDTKNIQYF
>TRBJ1-1|.|13|TRBV7-3|.
TGTGCCAGCAGCCCCGGGGAGCACACTGAAGCTTTCTTT
CASSPGEHTEAFF
>TRBJ1-1|.|15|TRBV7-8|TRBD1
TGTGCCAGCACCGCGGACAGGGGGATGAACACTGAAGCTTTCTTT
CASTADRGMNTEAFF
>TRBJ1-1|.|14|TRBV28|.
TGTGCCAGCAGTTTGGGGCCGCTGCTTTATGAAGCTTTCTTT
CASSLGPLLYEAFF
>TRBJ2-1|.|12|TRBV5-1|TRBD2
TGCGCCAGCAGCTTGGAGGGAGGGCGCCAGTTCTTC
CASSLEGGRQFF
>TRBJ1-5|once|15|TRBV19|.
TGTGCCAGTAGATACGGGGGGGGAGACAATCAGCCCCAGCATTTT
CASRYGGGDNQPQHF
>TRBJ2-4|.|15|TRBV29-1|TRBD1
TGCAGCGTAGAGGGTCCGGGACAGGGGGCAGACATTCAGTACTTC
CSVEGPGQGADIQYF
>TRBJ2-3|.|16|TRBV5-5|TRBD2
TGTGCCAGCAGCCATCTGGGCGGGAGGGTAGCAGATACGCAGTATTTT
CASSHLGGRVADTQYF
>TRBJ2-5|.|16|TRBV18|TRBD1
TGTGCCAGCTCACCACCCGGGGACAGTTTCTTAGGGACCCAGTACTTC
CASSPPGDSFLGTQYF
>TRBJ1-2|.|13|TRBV5-1|.
TGCGCCAGCAGCTGGGAGAAGAACTATGGCTACACCTTC
CASSWEKNYGYTF
>TRBJ2-1|.|16|TRBV12-2|.
TGTGCAAGTCGCTTAGGGGCTAGCCGGGCCTACAATGAGCAGTTCTTC
CASRLGASRAYNEQFF
>TRBJ2-5|.|16|TRBV10-1|.
TGCGCCAGCAGTGGAGGTAGCGTTTCTTCTCAAGAGACCCAGTACTTC
CASSGGSVSSQETQYF
>TRBJ1-2|.|15|TRBV28|.
TGTGCCAGCAGTTACCCCCCCTGGGGCAGCTATGGCTACACCTTC
CASSYPPWGSYGYTF
>TRBJ2-3|.|18|TRBV5-8|TRBD1
TGTGCCAGCAGCTCGTTTGGTTTTGGACAGGGGGACACAGATACGCAGTATTTT
CASSSFGFGQGDTDTQYF
>TRBJ1-5|.|15|TRBV28|.
TGTGCCAGCAGGTCTACAGGGAGGGGTACTCAGCCCCAGCATTTT
CASRSTGRGTQPQHF
>TRBJ1-4|.|16|TRBV2|.
TGTGCCAGCAGTGTTCGGGTTGTCGGAACTAATGAAAAACTGTTTTTT
CASSVRVVGTNEKLFF
>TRBJ2-5|.|18|TRBV5-5|TRBD2
TGTGCCAGCAGCTTGAGTAAGCGGGGGGGCTCGGCGCAAGAGACCCAGTACTTC
CASSLSKRGGSAQETQYF
>TRBJ1-3|few|16|TRBV5-1|.
TGCGCCAGCAGCTTGTTACGGGGAGACTCTGGAAACACCATATATTTT
CASSLLRGDSGNTIYF
>TRBJ1-4|.|15|TRBV3-1/TRBV3-2|.
TGTGCCAGCAGCCAAGTGGGAGGGATTAATGAAAAACTGTTTTTT
CASSQVGGINEKLFF
>TRBJ2-1|.|17|TRBV6-6|TRBD2
TGTGCCAGCGGTCGTGTCGCGGGGGTGAGCTCCTACAATGAGCAGTTCTTC
CASGRVAGVSSYNEQFF
>TRBJ2-7|.|16|TRBV7-6|TRBD2
TGTGCCAGCAGGCCTAAGATTACTAGCGGGACCTACGAGCAGTACTTC
CASRPKITSGTYEQYF
>TRBJ2-5|once|15|TRBV7-8|.
TGTGCCAGCAGCTCCAAGTGGGACTCGCAAGAGACCCAGTACTTC
CASSSKWDSQETQYF
>TRBJ1-6|.|15|TRBV5-1|TRBD1
TGCGCCAGCAGCTTGGAGCAGGGGGCTAGTTCACCCCTCCACTTT
CASSLEQGASSPLHF
>TRBJ1-5|once|16|TRBV7-2|TRBD1
TGTGCCAGCAGCTTAATGGGACAGGGTAACAGGCAGCCCCAGCATTTT
CASSLMGQGNRQPQHF
>TRBJ2-4|.|14|TRBV10-1|TRBD1
TGCGCCAGCAGTGCCGGGACAGGGGGTGTCATTCAGTACTTC
CASSAGTGGVIQYF
>TRBJ2-5|once|13|TRBV5-8|TRBD2
TGTGCCAGCAGCCGTGGACTAGCGGGGACCCAGTACTTC
CASSRGLAGTQYF
>TRBJ1-2|.|14|TRBV7-9|TRBD1
TGTGCCAGCAACACAGGGACAGGGGACTATGGCTACACCTTC
CASNTGTGDYGYTF
>TRBJ2-5|.|17|TRBV4-1|TRBD2
TGCGCCAGCAGCCTCTACGGGACTAGCGGTCTCCAAGAGACCCAGTACTTC
CASSLYGTSGLQETQYF
>TRBJ2-1|.|11|TRBV24-1|.
TGTGCCACCAGCGTCCTCAATGAGCAGTTCTTC
CATSVLNEQFF
>TRBJ1-5|.|15|TRBV19|.
TGTGCCAGTAGTATCGTCGGGTATAGCAATCAGCCCCAGCATTTT
CASSIVGYSNQPQHF
>TRBJ2-7|.|14|TRBV19|.
TGTGCCAGTAGTATTCCAGGAACGACCTACGAGCAGTACTTC
CASSIPGTTYEQYF
>TRBJ1-2|.|12|TRBV7-9|TRBD1
TGTGCCAGCACCAGGACAGGGGATGGCTACACCTTC
CASTRTGDGYTF
>TRBJ1-1|.|15|TRBV10-3|.
TGTGCCATCAGTGACGGGCAGGGGATCGACACTGAAGCTTTCTTT
CAISDGQGIDTEAFF
>TRBJ1-2|.|15|TRBV5-4|.
TGTGCCAGCAGCTTGGACCCCACAGATACCTATGGCTACACCTTC
CASSLDPTDTYGYTF
>TRBJ2-5|.|14|TRBV18|.
TGTGCCAGCTCACCACCGGGGCGCGACGGGACCCAGTACTTC
CASSPPGRDGTQYF
>TRBJ1-2|.|13|TRBV5-1|.
TGCGCCAGCAGCTTGAGAGCTTCCTATGGCTACACCTTC
CASSLRASYGYTF
>TRBJ2-7|.|15|TRBV28|.
TGTGCCAGCAAGACCTCAGGGCCTGGCCCTGAGCAACGGTACTTC
CASKTSGPGPEQRYF
>TRBJ2-3|once|15|TRBV2|.
TGTGCCAGCAGTGAAGCTTTTTTCCCGGGAGATACGCAGTATTTT
CASSEAFFPGDTQYF
>TRBJ1-5|.|13|TRBV6-5|.
TGTGCCAGCAGTTACGGGGGGTACCAGCCCCAGCATTTT
CASSYGGYQPQHF
>TRBJ2-5|once|14|TRBV6-5|TRBD2
TGTGCCAGCAGCCGGCCTCTAGCGGGAGAGACCCAGTACTTC
CASSRPLAGETQYF
>TRBJ2-3|.|17|TRBV19|TRBD2
TGTGCCAGTAGTTCTGGACTAGCGGGAGACGTAGCAGATACGCAGTATTTT
CASSSGLAGDVADTQYF
>TRBJ1-1|.|14|TRBV7-9|TRBD1
TGTGCCAGCAGCAATTCACAGGGGGGCACTGAAGCTTTCTTT
CASSNSQGGTEAFF